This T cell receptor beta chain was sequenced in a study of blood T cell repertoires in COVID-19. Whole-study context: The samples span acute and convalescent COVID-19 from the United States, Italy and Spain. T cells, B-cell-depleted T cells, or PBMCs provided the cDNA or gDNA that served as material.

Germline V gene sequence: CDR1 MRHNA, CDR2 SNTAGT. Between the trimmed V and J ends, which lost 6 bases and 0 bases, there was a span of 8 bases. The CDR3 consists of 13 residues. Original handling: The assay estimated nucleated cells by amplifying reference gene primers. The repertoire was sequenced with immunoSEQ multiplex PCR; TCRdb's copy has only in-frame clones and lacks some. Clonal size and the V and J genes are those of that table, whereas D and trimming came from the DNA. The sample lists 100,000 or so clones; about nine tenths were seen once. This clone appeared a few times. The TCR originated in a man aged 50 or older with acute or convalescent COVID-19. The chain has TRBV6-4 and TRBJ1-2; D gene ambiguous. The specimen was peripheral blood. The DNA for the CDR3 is TGTGCCAGCAGCGAGGGCGCTAACTATGGCTACACCTTC. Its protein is CASSEGANYGYTF.